A single sample is the source of the 20 T cell receptor beta chains below, sequenced in a study of radiotherapy plus CTLA-4 blockade in lung cancer. Sequenced by immunoSEQ multiplex PCR; TCRdb stores in-frame clones only, minus some. The table records 30,000 to 50,000 clones, roughly 73% of them present only once. The material sequenced was peripheral blood, taken from a patient treated with radiotherapy plus ipilimumab. All receptors derive from a human donor with non-small cell lung cancer that progressed on radiotherapy plus ipilimumab.

The chain joins TRBV27 to TRBJ2-7; TRBD1 matches 7 bases. This CDR3 has 14 amino acids. Germline CDR1 reads MNHEY; CDR2 reads SMNVEV (reference sequence). V gave up 5 bases and J gave up 2 bases; unmatched junction bases: 6. The CDR3 here is CASSRGQSAYEQYF. CDR3 sequence (DNA): TGTGCCAGCAGTCGGGGACAGTCAGCCTACGAGCAGTACTTC.

This clone was detected a few times. The chain links TRBV4-2 to TRBJ1-6, with 8 bases matching TRBD1. This CDR3 has 15 residues. With V trimmed by 4 bases and J by 7 bases, 6 bases remained unmatched. CDR1 is LGHNA and CDR2 is YNFKEQ in the germline V gene. This CDR3 is CASSPGQGRNSPLHF. CDR3 DNA: TGTGCCAGCAGCCCCGGACAGGGTCGGAATTCACCCCTCCACTTT.

This clone occurred a few times. The rearrangement joins TRBV15 to TRBJ1-2; TRBD1 agrees at 8 bases. The junction had 4 bases not matched to a gene; V was cut back by 0 bases and J by 4 bases. Germline V gene data show CDR1 as LNHNV and CDR2 as YYDKDF (reference sequence). This CDR3 is built from 15 residues. The CDR3 reads CATSREQGQAYGYTF. Written as DNA, the CDR3 is TGTGCCACCAGCAGAGAACAGGGACAGGCCTATGGCTACACCTTC.

The rearrangement links TRBV5-4 to TRBJ1-1, with a tentative D call TRBD1 (5 bases). Trimming removed 4 bases from V and 11 bases from J, with 30 bases in between. Germline lookup yields CDR1 SGHNT and CDR2 YYREEE (reference sequence). This CDR3 has 17 amino acids. The CDR3 loop reads CASSSGTAGWGMVEAFF. The CDR3 coding sequence is TGTGCCAGCAGCAGCGGGACTGCGGGGTGGGGAATGGTCGAGGCTTTCTTT. Drawing the rest from reference TRBV5-4 and TRBJ1-1, the complete variable domain is ETGVTQSPTHLIKTRGQQVTLRCSSQSGHNTVSWYQQALGQGPQFIFQYYREEENGRGNFPPRFSGLQFPNYSSELNVNALELDDSALYLCASSSGTAGWGMVEAFFGQGTRLTVV.

In its sample, this clone was seen once. The chain couples TRBV6-6 to TRBJ1-1; D ambiguous. V dropped 6 bases and J dropped 3 bases, with 11 bases sitting between them. The CDR3 has 13 residues. CDR1 and CDR2 from the germline V gene are MNHNY and SVGAGI (reference sequence). The CDR3 region has the DNA TGTGCCAGCAGCTCAGTTCCAGACACTGAAGCTTTCTTT. Translation gives CASSSVPDTEAFF.

A few counts support this clone. The chain recombines TRBV6-1 with TRBJ1-5, with 9 bases matching TRBD1. V shed 5 bases and J 7 bases; nucleotides not matched to a gene: 9. Germline V gene lookup returns CDR1 MNHNS and CDR2 SASEGT. The CDR3 totals 15 residues. CDR3 sequence: CASSSGQGPGQPQHF. CDR3 DNA: TGTGCCAGCAGTTCGGGACAGGGTCCAGGACAGCCCCAGCATTTT.

This clone was detected a few times. This chain uses TRBV13 with TRBJ2-5; no clear D gene. Germline CDR1 is PRHDT and CDR2 is FYEKMQ (reference sequence). The CDR3 has 14 amino acids. Trimming pared 5 bases from V and 0 bases from J, leaving 10 bases between. The CDR3 region has the DNA TGTGCCAGCAGCCCCCACCCAGACCAAGAGACCCAGTACTTC. Amino acids: CASSPHPDQETQYF.

This clone appeared once. CDR3 nucleotides: TGTGCCAGCAGCCTAGGACAGGGGGCCGGGCAGTACTTC. It specifies CASSLGQGAGQYF. The V call is TRBV5-4, the J call TRBJ2-5, with 11 bases matching TRBD1. V trimming: 4 bases; J trimming: 11 bases; junction bases outside the gene matches: 7. The CDR3 length is 13 residues. CDR1 SGHNT and CDR2 YYREEE come from the germline V gene (reference sequence). The whole variable domain, remainder taken from reference TRBV5-4 and TRBJ2-5, is ETGVTQSPTHLIKTRGQQVTLRCSSQSGHNTVSWYQQALGQGPQFIFQYYREEENGRGNFPPRFSGLQFPNYSSELNVNALELDDSALYLCASSLGQGAGQYFGPGTRLLVL.

The gene calls are TRBV13 and TRBJ2-7; 7 bases match TRBD2. V was clipped by 5 bases and J by 5 bases; unmatched bases: 24. The CDR3 covers 19 residues. Germline V gives CDR1 PRHDT, CDR2 FYEKMQ (reference sequence). The CDR3 DNA is TGTGCCAGCAGCCCCCGGGCTAGCGGAGGCTTTTCCCCATCCCACGAGCAGTACTTC. It yields the protein CASSPRASGGFSPSHEQYF.

This clone was seen just once. The V gene is TRBV29-1, the J gene TRBJ1-1; maybe TRBD1 (6 bases). The CDR3 is 11 amino acids. Between the trimmed V and J ends, which lost 7 bases and 3 bases, there was a span of 9 bases. Per germline, CDR1 SQVTM and CDR2 ANQGSEA. The chain's CDR3 is CSGGGDTEAFF. DNA for the CDR3: TGCAGCGGAGGGGGGGACACTGAAGCTTTCTTT. Full variable domain (outside the CDR3, taken from reference TRBV29-1 and TRBJ1-1): SAVISQKPSRDICQRGTSLTIQCQVDSQVTMMFWYRQQPGQSLTLIATANQGSEATYESGFVIDKFPISRPNLTFSTLTVSNMSPEDSSIYLCSGGGDTEAFFGQGTRLTVV.

The chain carries TRBV5-1 and TRBJ2-5; 11 bases match TRBD2. The CDR3 totals 16 residues. Per germline, CDR1 SGHRS and CDR2 YFSETQ. Losses at the gene ends were 4 bases for V and 7 bases for J; bases not matched to a gene: 12. The chain's CDR3 is CASSILGLAAVRTQYF. The CDR3 DNA reads as TGCGCCAGCAGCATCCTGGGACTAGCGGCTGTGAGGACCCAGTACTTC. Supplemented by reference TRBV5-1 and TRBJ2-5, the full variable domain reads KAGVTQTPRYLIKTRGQQVTLSCSPISGHRSVSWYQQTPGQGLQFLFEYFSETQRNKGNFPGRFSGRQFSNSRSEMNVSTLELGDSALYLCASSILGLAAVRTQYFGPGTRLLVL.

This clone has only a few counts. V gene TRBV6-5 combines with J gene TRBJ2-7, with 8 bases identical to TRBD1. The CDR3 extends over 15 amino acids. Unmatched junction bases numbered 13, after V lost 5 bases and J lost 7 bases. Germline CDR1 MNHEY, CDR2 SVGAGI. The CDR3 loop is CASSARGHRTPEQYF. The CDR3, as DNA: TGTGCCAGCAGTGCCAGGGGGCACCGCACACCTGAGCAGTACTTC.

The rearrangement uses TRBV10-2 and TRBJ2-1; 8 bases line up with TRBD2. The CDR3 runs to 16 residues. Per the germline V gene, CDR1 is WSHSY and CDR2 is SAAADI. Germline trimming cut 7 bases from V and 3 bases from J; bases unmatched to any gene: 11. The CDR3 nucleotides read TGCGCCAGCACCACGAGTGCGGGGGGTTTCTACAATGAGCAGTTCTTC. Protein: CASTTSAGGFYNEQFF.

This sequence joins TRBV7-8 and TRBJ2-3; TRBD2 matches at 12 bases. The CDR3 runs 17 residues. J lost 2 bases, V lost 1 base, and 4 bases had no gene match. The germline V gene encodes CDR1 SGHVS and CDR2 FQNEAQ. CDR3 coding DNA: TGTGCCAGCAGCTTAGGACTAGCGGGGGCCCTCACAGATACGCAGTATTTT. Amino acid sequence: CASSLGLAGALTDTQYF.

This clone was detected only a few times. The rearrangement uses TRBV18 and TRBJ2-1; D remains unclear. Germline CDR1 is KGHSH and CDR2 is LQKENI. Trimming pared 0 bases from V and 1 base from J, leaving 10 bases between. This CDR3 comprises 16 residues. The CDR3 sequence: CASSPPSRVSYNEQFF. CDR3 in DNA: TGTGCCAGCTCACCACCGTCTAGAGTGTCCTACAATGAGCAGTTCTTC.

This clone came up once. The rearrangement uses TRBV4-2 and TRBJ1-5; tentative D call: TRBD1 (5 bases). The germline V gene has CDR1 LGHNA and CDR2 YNFKEQ. The V gene lost 4 bases and the J gene lost 4 bases, with 20 bases spanning the gap. This CDR3 region has 17 residues. The CDR3 coding sequence is TGTGCCAGCAGCCCACTGTCGGGGGGTCGGTTGAATCAGCCCCAGCATTTT. As protein: CASSPLSGGRLNQPQHF.

The rearrangement uses TRBV5-4 and TRBJ1-1, with 10 nucleotides matching TRBD1. Looked up from germline, CDR1 is SGHNT and CDR2 is YYREEE (reference sequence). The CDR3 contains 15 residues. Trimming cost V 4 bases and J 4 bases; bases outside gene matches: 7. CDR3 sequence reads: CASSLGQGVTTEAFF. CDR3 in DNA: TGTGCCAGCAGCCTCGGACAGGGGGTGACCACTGAAGCTTTCTTT. Filled out from reference TRBV5-4 and TRBJ1-1, the complete variable domain reads ETGVTQSPTHLIKTRGQQVTLRCSSQSGHNTVSWYQQALGQGPQFIFQYYREEENGRGNFPPRFSGLQFPNYSSELNVNALELDDSALYLCASSLGQGVTTEAFFGQGTRLTVV.

The chain is built from TRBV2 and TRBJ2-1; tentatively, D is TRBD2 (5 bases). Trimming stripped 4 bases from V and 5 bases from J, with 15 bases between. This CDR3 spans 15 amino acids. CDR1 is SNHLY, CDR2 FYNNEI, per germline. CDR3 nucleotide sequence: TGTGCCAGCAGTGTGGCCCTAGCCCTTAACAATGAGCAGTTCTTC. Protein product: CASSVALALNNEQFF.

The chain joins TRBV6-5 to TRBJ1-1, with D perhaps matching TRBD1 (5 bases). This CDR3 contains 14 residues. Germline V gene data show CDR1 as MNHEY and CDR2 as SVGAGI. With 3 bases removed from V and 10 bases from J, the gap between germline ends came to 18 bases. DNA for the CDR3: TGTGCCAGCAGTTATGGGCAGGGTAAGCGGGTAGCTTTCTTT. Translation gives CASSYGQGKRVAFF.

The J gene is TRBJ1-2, the V gene TRBV4-1; 10 bases are shared with TRBD1. The CDR3 has 15 amino acids. V trimming: 4 bases; J trimming: 6 bases; junction bases outside the gene matches: 8. Germline V CDR1 and CDR2: MGHRA, YSYEKL. Here the CDR3 DNA reads TGCGCCAGCAGCCCCCGACAGGGGGCTTTTAATGGCTACACCTTC. This codes for CASSPRQGAFNGYTF.